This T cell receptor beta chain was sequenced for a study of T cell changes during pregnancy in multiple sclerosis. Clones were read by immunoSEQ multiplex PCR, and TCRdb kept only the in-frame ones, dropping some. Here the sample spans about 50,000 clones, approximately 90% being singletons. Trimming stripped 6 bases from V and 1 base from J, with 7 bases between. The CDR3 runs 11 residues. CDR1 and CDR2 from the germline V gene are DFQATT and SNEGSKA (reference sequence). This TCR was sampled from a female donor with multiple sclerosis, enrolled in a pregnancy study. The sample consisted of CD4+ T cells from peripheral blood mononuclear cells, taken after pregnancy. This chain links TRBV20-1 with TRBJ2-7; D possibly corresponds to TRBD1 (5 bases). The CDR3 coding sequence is TGCAGTGCCAGGGAATCCTACGAGCAGTACTTC. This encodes CSARESYEQYF.